Below, 32 T cell receptor beta chains from the same sample are listed, as sequenced in a study of CD8 T cells in Susac syndrome. Random hexamers served to reverse transcribe about 0.5 to 1 ug RNA. TCRdb recomputed calls from the immunoSEQ multiplex PCR reads with MiXCR, one row per CDR3 protein. The sample shows 71,000 or so distinct CDR3 sequences, 95% to 96% of them seen only once. The sample taken for sequencing was CD4+ T cells from PBMCs. All receptors derive from a human donor with multiple sclerosis.

The chain is built from TRBV5-6 and TRBJ1-2, with TRBD1 matching 9 bases. Unmatched junction bases numbered 4, after V lost 5 bases and J lost 5 bases. The CDR3 length is 13 residues. The germline gives CDR1 SGHDT, CDR2 YYEEEE. As DNA, the CDR3 is TGTGCCAGCAGGCAAGGACAGGGGTATGGCTACACCTTC. It codes for CASRQGQGYGYTF.

The chain joins TRBV7-9 to TRBJ2-5, with 9 nucleotides matching TRBD1. Trimming at V came to 6 bases and at J to 4 bases, leaving 6 bases not matched to a gene. The CDR3 covers 14 residues. Germline CDR1 and CDR2: SEHNR and FQNEAQ (reference sequence). As DNA, the CDR3 is TGTGCCAGCAGAAGGACAGGGGTTGGAGAGACCCAGTACTTC. Amino acid sequence: CASRRTGVGETQYF.

The gene calls are TRBV20-1 and TRBJ2-7; no firm D call. This CDR3 comprises 14 residues. From germline, CDR1 is DFQATT and CDR2 SNEGSKA (reference sequence). V lost 3 bases and J lost 0, with 12 bases in between. CDR3 amino acids: CSASSAPISYEQYF. Here the CDR3 DNA reads TGCAGTGCTAGTTCAGCCCCGATCTCCTACGAGCAGTACTTC.

This clonotype is a singleton in its sample. This chain joins TRBV3-1 and TRBJ2-1; no definite D call. The germline V gene has CDR1 LGHDT and CDR2 YNNKEL (reference sequence). V lost 1 base and J lost 8, with 15 bases in between. The CDR3 has 15 amino acids. The CDR3 DNA reads TGTGCCAGCAGCCAAGGACTGGCCCAGTGGTATGAGCAGTTCTTC. Residues: CASSQGLAQWYEQFF.

The V gene is TRBV12-3 or TRBV12-4, the J gene TRBJ1-1; D may be TRBD1 (5 bases). V dropped 8 bases and J dropped 11 bases, with 24 bases sitting between them. This CDR3 spans 14 amino acids. This chain's CDR3 is CASRHSGARGTAFF. As DNA, the CDR3 is TGTGCCAGCCGCCATTCCGGGGCTCGCGGCACCGCTTTCTTT.

CDR3 region: CASSLTQGANGYTF. For the CDR3, the DNA is TGTGCCAGCAGCTTAACCCAGGGGGCGAATGGCTACACCTTC. The gene calls are TRBV7-2 and TRBJ1-2; 8 positions match TRBD1. This CDR3 contains 14 residues. V lost 2 bases, J lost 6 bases, and 5 bases stayed unmatched. From germline, CDR1 is SGHTA and CDR2 FQGNSA.

The chain is built from TRBV7-2 and TRBJ1-4; D may be TRBD1 (6 bases). This CDR3 region has 14 residues. Deletions cut 5 bases from V and 3 bases from J, with 10 bases between. CDR1 is SGHTA and CDR2 is FQGNSA in the germline V gene. Here the CDR3 DNA reads TGTGCCAGCAGCCCCAGGGGAGCTAATGAAAAACTGTTTTTT. Translation: CASSPRGANEKLFF. The entire variable domain, with the rest obtained from reference TRBV7-2 and TRBJ1-4, is as follows: GAGVSQSPSNKVTEKGKDVELRCDPISGHTALYWYRQSLGQGLEFLIYFQGNSAPDKSGLPSDRFSAERTGGSVSTLTIQRTQQEDSAVYLCASSPRGANEKLFFGSGTQLSVL.

The chain has TRBV18 and TRBJ2-5; TRBD1 aligns across 7 bases. CDR3 length: 13 residues. J gave up 5 bases and V 1 base, and 1 base lay outside the gene matches. Germline values: CDR1 KGHSH, CDR2 LQKENI. The CDR3 loop is CASSPQGAETQYF. DNA of the CDR3: TGTGCCAGCTCACCACAGGGGGCCGAGACCCAGTACTTC.

The chain couples TRBV11-2 to TRBJ2-3; D possibly matches TRBD1 or TRBD2 (6 bases each). CDR1 and CDR2 (germline): SGHAT, FQNNGV. The CDR3 covers 14 residues. Trimming cost V 5 bases and J 5 bases, with 14 bases left between them. The DNA of the CDR3 is TGTGCCAGCAGCCGCCGGGGGCCGGGAGATACGCAGTATTTT. Translation: CASSRRGPGDTQYF. The variable domain in full, completed from reference TRBV11-2 and TRBJ2-3, reads EAGVAQSPRYKIIEKRQSVAFWCNPISGHATLYWYQQILGQGPKLLIQFQNNGVVDDSQLPKDRFSAERLKGVDSTLKIQPAKLEDSAVYLCASSRRGPGDTQYFGPGTRLTVL.

This chain links TRBV5-6 with TRBJ1-2; 8 bases match TRBD1. The germline gives CDR1 SGHDT, CDR2 YYEEEE. Trimming removed 4 bases from V and 5 bases from J; junction bases left unmatched: 10. The CDR3 has 15 amino acids. The CDR3 region is CASSPRDRISYGYTF. Here the CDR3 DNA reads TGTGCCAGCAGCCCCCGGGACAGGATAAGTTATGGCTACACCTTC.

The chain employs TRBV7-2 and TRBJ2-1, with a tentative D call TRBD2 (5 bases). The CDR3 has 12 residues. Trimming cost V 5 bases and J 9 bases, with 11 bases left between them. CDR1 is SGHTA, CDR2 FQGNSA, per germline. The CDR3 DNA sequence: TGTGCCAGCAGCCTGATTGGGAGTGAGCAGTTCTTC. It yields the protein CASSLIGSEQFF. Complete variable domain (other parts from reference TRBV7-2 and TRBJ2-1): GAGVSQSPSNKVTEKGKDVELRCDPISGHTALYWYRQSLGQGLEFLIYFQGNSAPDKSGLPSDRFSAERTGGSVSTLTIQRTQQEDSAVYLCASSLIGSEQFFGPGTRLTVL.

CDR3 in amino acids: CSARDQISNQPQHF. CDR3 in DNA: TGCAGTGCTAGAGACCAAATCAGCAATCAGCCCCAGCATTTT. The chain links TRBV20-1 to TRBJ1-5; D is ambiguous. The CDR3 is 14 residues long. Per the germline V gene, CDR1 is DFQATT and CDR2 is SNEGSKA (reference sequence). V was shortened by 0 bases and J by 1 base, with 7 bases between the two germline ends.

The genes are TRBV7-3 and TRBJ2-1, with TRBD2 identical over 12 bases. The trim removed 5 bases at V and 11 bases at J, leaving 7 bases unmatched. Germline V CDR1 and CDR2: SGHTA, FQGTGA. The CDR3 consists of 14 residues. CDR3 nucleotides: TGTGCCAGCAGCATCCTGGGACTAGCGGGCCAGCAGTTCTTC. It encodes CASSILGLAGQQFF. Full variable domain (missing parts from reference TRBV7-3 and TRBJ2-1): GAGVSQTPSNKVTEKGKYVELRCDPISGHTALYWYRQSLGQGPEFLIYFQGTGAADDSGLPNDRFFAVRPEGSVSTLKIQRTERGDSAVYLCASSILGLAGQQFFGPGTRLTVL.

The V and J genes are TRBV28 and TRBJ1-2, with TRBD1 as a possible D gene (5 bases). This CDR3 region has 13 residues. Germline V gives CDR1 MDHEN, CDR2 SYDVKM. Trimming shortened V by 5 bases and J by 8 bases, and 15 bases separated the two germline ends. The CDR3 coding sequence is TGTGCCAGCAGTGTCGACAGTCCCAGGGGCTACACCTTC. Residues: CASSVDSPRGYTF.

The V gene is TRBV7-9, the J gene TRBJ2-1; 8 bases agree with TRBD2. V lost 5 bases and J lost 1; bases outside the gene matches: 10. The CDR3 contains 17 residues. Looked up from germline, CDR1 is SEHNR and CDR2 is FQNEAQ (reference sequence). The CDR3 sequence: CASSPPSLAASYNEQFF. The CDR3 nucleotides read TGTGCCAGCAGCCCACCGTCACTAGCGGCATCCTACAATGAGCAGTTCTTC.

This sequence joins TRBV12-3 or TRBV12-4 and TRBJ1-2; no clear D. V was shortened by 3 bases and J by 8 bases, with 16 bases between the two germline ends. CDR3 length equals 14 residues. CDR3 DNA sequence: TGTGCCAGCAGTTTTTCGACCGGGCCCTCGGGCTACACCTTC. It is translated as CASSFSTGPSGYTF.

V and J are TRBV9 and TRBJ1-1; D gene uncertain. Germline-derived CDR1 and CDR2 are SGDLS and YYNGEE. The CDR3 runs 14 residues. V was clipped by 5 bases and J by 1 base, with 12 bases between them. This chain's CDR3 is CASSSIGRNTEAFF. The CDR3 nucleotides read TGTGCCAGCAGTTCTATTGGACGGAACACTGAAGCTTTCTTT.

The chain is built from TRBV28 and TRBJ1-2, with 8 positions matching TRBD1. Losses at the gene ends were 5 bases for V and 1 base for J; bases not matched to a gene: 6. CDR1 is MDHEN, CDR2 SYDVKM, per germline. This CDR3 spans 15 amino acids. CDR3 residues: CASSPPRGLNYGYTF. The CDR3, as DNA: TGTGCCAGCAGTCCTCCCAGGGGGCTTAACTATGGCTACACCTTC.

The chain joins TRBV5-1 to TRBJ1-6; D gene ambiguous. CDR3 size: 15 residues. The V gene's germline CDR1 is SGHRS and CDR2 YFSETQ. V lost 4 bases and J lost 6, with 14 bases in between. CDR3 DNA: TGCGCCAGCAGCCCGGGCCATGGCTTTAATTCACCCCTCCACTTT. Residues: CASSPGHGFNSPLHF.

CDR3 sequence: CASRSTGSGNEQFF. DNA for the CDR3: TGTGCCAGCAGGAGTACAGGGAGCGGGAATGAGCAGTTCTTC. The V gene is TRBV11-2, the J gene TRBJ2-1; D may match TRBD1 or TRBD2 (6 bases each). The CDR3 length is 14 residues. Per the germline V gene, CDR1 is SGHAT and CDR2 is FQNNGV. Trimming removed 6 bases from V and 7 bases from J, with 16 bases in between.

This clonotype occurred once. The chain combines TRBV5-6 with TRBJ2-7, with D possibly TRBD1 on 6 matching bases. The V and J ends lost 3 bases and 4 bases respectively, with 20 bases between them. The CDR3 has 16 residues. In germline, CDR1 is SGHDT, CDR2 YYEEEE. The CDR3 loop reads CASSSFGAGETYEQYF. The CDR3, as DNA: TGTGCCAGCAGCTCCTTTGGTGCAGGGGAAACTTACGAGCAGTACTTC.

This clonotype was seen a few times. V gene TRBV11-3 combines with J gene TRBJ2-3, with D tentatively TRBD2 (5 bases). CDR1 is SGHNT, CDR2 YENEEA, per germline. Trimming pared 1 base from V and 2 bases from J, leaving 7 bases between. The CDR3 consists of 14 residues. CDR3 nucleotides: TGTGCCAGCAGCTTAGGGCTAGCCACAGATACGCAGTATTTT. As protein: CASSLGLATDTQYF.

This clonotype was recorded only once. The germline gene is not matched at one end of the junction; a read error may be the cause. This rearrangement joins TRBV28 to TRBJ2-3; D is unresolved. The CDR3 consists of 12 residues. Germline lookup yields CDR1 MDHEN and CDR2 SYDVKM. This chain's CDR3 is CATTSVKDTQYF. The CDR3 DNA is TGCGCCACCACGTCGGTGAAAGATACGCAGTATTTT.

The CDR3 reads CASSFSGGASNTQYF. The CDR3 DNA follows: TGCGCCAGCAGCTTCAGCGGGGGGGCCTCAAATACGCAGTATTTT. This chain uses TRBV5-1 with TRBJ2-3; 10 bases map to TRBD2. V shed 2 bases and J 7 bases; nucleotides not matched to a gene: 7. This CDR3 contains 15 residues. CDR1 is SGHRS, CDR2 YFSETQ, per germline.

The sample holds one count of this clonotype. This rearrangement joins TRBV29-1 to TRBJ1-3; D remains ambiguous. Germline V gene lookup returns CDR1 SQVTM and CDR2 ANQGSEA. Trimming removed 1 base from V and 8 bases from J, with 15 bases in between. The CDR3 contains 14 residues. The CDR3 loop reads CSVEAGLGGDTIYF. The CDR3 DNA is TGCAGCGTTGAAGCTGGGCTCGGTGGGGACACCATATATTTT.

The chain couples TRBV28 to TRBJ2-1; no definite D call. Germline CDR1 and CDR2: MDHEN and SYDVKM. Trimming stripped 6 bases from V and 4 bases from J, with 13 bases between. The CDR3 runs to 14 residues. The CDR3 protein is CASSNLGSYNEQFF. CDR3 sequence (DNA): TGTGCCAGCAGCAACTTGGGGTCATACAATGAGCAGTTCTTC.

V and J are TRBV20-1 and TRBJ2-3; 8 nucleotides align to TRBD1. This CDR3 is built from 13 residues. Germline V gene lookup returns CDR1 DFQATT and CDR2 SNEGSKA (reference sequence). With 2 bases clipped from V and 3 bases from J, the junction kept 1 base outside the gene matches. The CDR3 bases are TGCAGTGCTAGAAGGACAGGGACAGATACGCAGTATTTT. Its translation: CSARRTGTDTQYF.

This clonotype was counted a single time. This chain uses TRBV30 with TRBJ2-1, with TRBD2 matching over 15 bases. Germline loops: CDR1 GTSNPN, CDR2 SVGIG (reference sequence). The V and J ends lost 2 bases and 0 bases, in that order; junction bases with no gene match: 14. CDR3 size: 21 residues. In nucleotides, the CDR3 is TGTGCCTGGAGTCCCCCATTTGGACTAGCGGGGGGGGTCGGCTCCTACAATGAGCAGTTCTTC. It translates to CAWSPPFGLAGGVGSYNEQFF.

V usage is TRBV3-1 and J usage is TRBJ2-7; 10 bases align to TRBD2. The CDR3 spans 13 residues. Germline trimming cut 3 bases from V and 7 bases from J; bases unmatched to any gene: 3. CDR1 LGHDT and CDR2 YNNKEL come from the germline V gene (reference sequence). In DNA, the CDR3 is TGTGCCAGCAGCCACGCTAGCGGGGGTGAGCAGTACTTC. Translated: CASSHASGGEQYF.

The CDR3 DNA follows: TGCGCCAGCTTCGACAGGAGGAACACTGAAGCTTTCTTT. Amino acids: CASFDRRNTEAFF. The gene calls are TRBV5-1 and TRBJ1-1; a weak D match, TRBD1 (6 bases). Germline CDR1 and CDR2: SGHRS and YFSETQ. CDR3 size: 13 residues. Trimming removed 7 bases from V and 1 base from J, with 11 bases in between.

The chain links TRBV5-4 to TRBJ2-7; no reliable D call. V dropped 7 bases and J dropped 3 bases, with 2 bases sitting between them. The CDR3 contains 9 residues. Germline CDR1 and CDR2: SGHNT and YYREEE (reference sequence). CDR3 amino acids: CASLYEQYF. The CDR3 DNA sequence: TGTGCCAGCCTCTACGAGCAGTACTTC.

The chain carries TRBV2 and TRBJ2-7, with D possibly TRBD1 on 5 matching bases. Germline assignment: CDR1 SNHLY and CDR2 FYNNEI. This CDR3 is built from 16 residues. The V end was cut by 0 bases, the J end by 0 bases, with 12 bases between. The CDR3 coding sequence is TGTGCCAGCAGTGAAGCTAGGACATCGAGCTCCTACGAGCAGTACTTC. Protein: CASSEARTSSSYEQYF.